The 23 T cell receptor beta chains presented below share a single source sample, sequenced in a study of Graves' ophthalmopathy and Graves' hyperthyroidism (dated by TCRdb to 2017 to 2018). Reads for this sample came from an Illumina HiSeq 2000. For repertoire sequencing, the TCR beta CDR3 regions were amplified from RNA transcripts. A first-round RT-PCR used HTBI primers with the Qiagen OneStep RT-PCR kit, followed by a second-round multiplex PCR, size selection and purification. The raw public reads went through TCRdb reprocessing: fastp at Q25, MiXCR clone calling, in-frame beta chains kept. For every CDR3 protein sequence, its rows merge into one entry that carries the most common genes and DNA. A total of roughly 300,000 distinct CDR3 sequences appear in this sample, around a sixth of them only once. The ten largest make up around an eighth of the sample. Sequencing used peripheral blood. The receptors derive from an adult man with Graves' ophthalmopathy.

This clonotype has ten or more counts. The chain combines TRBV20-1 with TRBJ2-7; D might be TRBD1 (5 bases). CDR3 length: 13 amino acids. V dropped 6 bases and J dropped 4 bases, with 16 bases sitting between them. Germline V lookup: CDR1 DFQATT, CDR2 SNEGSKA (reference sequence). The CDR3 is CSATLGARYEQYF. The CDR3 region has the DNA TGCAGTGCCACTCTAGGGGCGCGGTACGAGCAGTACTTC.

This clonotype was seen at least ten times. This chain connects TRBV12-3 or TRBV12-4 to TRBJ1-5; weak D call: TRBD1 (5 bases). The CDR3 totals 17 residues. The germline V and J ends were trimmed by 2 bases and 0 bases, with 14 bases remaining between them. This CDR3 reads CASSLWGGENSNQPQHF. The CDR3 DNA reads as TGTGCCAGCAGTTTATGGGGCGGCGAAAATAGCAATCAGCCCCAGCATTTT.

This clonotype showed up many times. This chain joins TRBV7-2 and TRBJ2-7; 10 nucleotides match TRBD1. The trim removed 5 bases at V and 2 bases at J, leaving 6 bases unmatched. The CDR3 has 15 amino acids. Germline CDR1 SGHTA, CDR2 FQGNSA. CDR3 amino acids: CASSPRTGGPYEQYF. For the CDR3, the DNA is TGTGCCAGCAGCCCGCGGACAGGGGGGCCCTACGAGCAGTACTTC.

At least ten counts were recorded for this clonotype. This chain uses TRBV20-1 with TRBJ1-2; D uncertain. The CDR3 spans 14 residues. Trimming removed 1 base at V and 1 base at J, with 10 bases between. Germline-derived CDR1 and CDR2 are DFQATT and SNEGSKA (reference sequence). This CDR3 is CSARGRADNYGYTF. The CDR3 coding sequence is TGCAGTGCTAGAGGGCGGGCCGATAACTATGGCTACACCTTC.

This clonotype was recorded many times. The rearrangement joins TRBV29-1 to TRBJ1-2; the D gene is possibly TRBD1 (5 bases). Germline loops: CDR1 SQVTM, CDR2 ANQGSEA. Trimming took 1 base from V and 8 from J, leaving 20 bases between them. The CDR3 has 15 residues. CDR3 DNA sequence: TGCAGCGTTGAAGGTATTCGGTGGCAGGGAGAGGGCTACACCTTC. Translated, it gives CSVEGIRWQGEGYTF.

This clonotype was seen ten or more times. This rearrangement joins TRBV12-3 or TRBV12-4 to TRBJ1-6; 12 bases align to TRBD1. V was clipped by 6 bases and J by 1 base; unmatched bases: 13. This CDR3 spans 20 amino acids. CDR3 loop: CASSFRDRGLIRSYNSPLHF. Written as DNA, the CDR3 is TGTGCCAGCAGCTTCCGGGACAGGGGGCTAATTCGGTCCTATAATTCACCCCTCCACTTT.

This clonotype was detected ten times or more. This chain uses TRBV28 with TRBJ1-5; D possibly corresponds to TRBD1 (5 bases). This CDR3 is 15 amino acids long. CDR1 and CDR2 (germline): MDHEN, SYDVKM. V lost 5 bases and J lost 4, with 15 bases in between. In DNA form, the CDR3 reads TGTGCCAGCAGTAGGTTAGTTCAGGGTAATCAGCCCCAGCATTTT. Its protein is CASSRLVQGNQPQHF.

In its sample, this clonotype was seen once. The gene calls are TRBV7-8 and TRBJ2-5, with TRBD2 matching 14 bases. Germline V lookup: CDR1 SGHVS, CDR2 FQNEAQ. J was trimmed by 4 bases and V by 4 bases; bases with no gene match: 8. The CDR3 runs 17 residues. The DNA for the CDR3 is TGTGCCAGCAGCTCACGGAAGGGGACTAGCGGGGGAGAGACCCAGTACTTC. Its protein product is CASSSRKGTSGGETQYF.

This clonotype was detected ten times or more. The chain carries TRBV2 and TRBJ1-5; D is uncertain. The V end was cut by 6 bases, the J end by 3 bases, with 15 bases between. Germline CDR1 reads SNHLY; CDR2 reads FYNNEI. The CDR3 is 15 residues long. The CDR3 region is CASSAQGEANQPQHF. CDR3 sequence (DNA): TGTGCCAGCAGCGCCCAAGGTGAGGCCAATCAGCCCCAGCATTTT.

The chain links TRBV29-1 to TRBJ2-2, with TRBD2 as a possible D gene (5 bases). V shed 5 bases and J shed 4 bases, with 8 bases lying between them. The CDR3 totals 12 residues. Germline assignment: CDR1 SQVTM and CDR2 ANQGSEA. The CDR3 is CSVLGITGELFF. The CDR3 bases are TGCAGCGTTCTCGGGATCACCGGGGAGCTGTTTTTT.

This clonotype came up many times. This sequence joins TRBV20-1 and TRBJ2-7; 12 nucleotides match TRBD1. The germline V gene has CDR1 DFQATT and CDR2 SNEGSKA (reference sequence). Trimming removed 3 bases from V and 6 bases from J; junction bases left unmatched: 9. The CDR3 has 15 amino acids. For the CDR3, the DNA is TGCAGTGCTAGCCGGGACAGGGGGCAAATTGGCGAGCAGTACTTC. It codes for CSASRDRGQIGEQYF.

This clonotype appeared many times. This chain joins TRBV2 and TRBJ1-5; D perhaps matches TRBD1 (6 bases). CDR3 length: 16 amino acids. V lost 6 bases, J lost 2 bases, and 17 bases lay in between. The germline V gene has CDR1 SNHLY and CDR2 FYNNEI. The CDR3 coding sequence is TGTGCCAGCAGGAGGGGACACCTCGGGGGCAATCAGCCCCAGCATTTT. It codes for CASRRGHLGGNQPQHF.

This clonotype has a count of ten or more. This chain connects TRBV7-8 to TRBJ2-7, with D possibly being TRBD2 (6 bases). The CDR3 runs to 11 residues. V was trimmed by 9 bases and J by 4 bases, leaving 10 bases between them. Germline V gene data show CDR1 as SGHVS and CDR2 as FQNEAQ. CDR3 sequence reads: CASAGKYEQYF. The CDR3 nucleotides read TGTGCCAGTGCGGGGAAGTACGAGCAGTACTTC.

This clonotype appeared many times. The V gene is TRBV28, the J gene TRBJ1-2; unclear D gene. Trimming left V 2 bases short and J 8 bases short, with 15 bases between. Germline loops: CDR1 MDHEN, CDR2 SYDVKM. CDR3 length equals 14 residues. This chain's CDR3 is CASSLDEGRWGYTF. The CDR3 region has the DNA TGTGCCAGCAGTTTAGACGAAGGGAGGTGGGGCTACACCTTC.

This clonotype came up many times. The chain carries TRBV12-3 or TRBV12-4 and TRBJ1-5, with TRBD1 matching over 8 bases. The CDR3 runs 16 residues. After removal of 6 bases from V and 5 bases from J, the junction contained 12 bases not matched to a gene. The CDR3 spells CASSSIPDRAHQPQHF. The CDR3 region has the DNA TGTGCCAGCAGCAGCATACCGGACAGGGCACATCAGCCCCAGCATTTT.

This clonotype was observed many times. This chain uses TRBV3-1 with TRBJ2-5; TRBD2 aligns across 15 bases. With 5 bases clipped from V and 2 bases from J, the junction kept 9 bases outside the gene matches. The CDR3 runs 18 residues. The germline V gene has CDR1 LGHDT and CDR2 YNNKEL (reference sequence). The CDR3 here is CASSKGLAGGLGQETQYF. The DNA for the CDR3 is TGTGCCAGCAGCAAGGGACTAGCGGGGGGACTGGGTCAAGAGACCCAGTACTTC.

This clonotype was found once. The rearrangement joins TRBV6-5 to TRBJ2-5, with 7 bases aligning to TRBD2. The junction had 4 bases not matched to a gene; V was cut back by 2 bases and J by 1 base. In germline, CDR1 is MNHEY, CDR2 SVGAGI. CDR3 length: 15 amino acids. The DNA of the CDR3 is TGTGCCAGCAGTTACATGGGACTAACCCAAGAGACCCAGTACTTC. The encoded protein is CASSYMGLTQETQYF.

This clonotype was recorded at least ten times. This chain links TRBV18 with TRBJ2-5; 12 positions match TRBD2. J gave up 4 bases and V 3 bases, and 6 bases lay outside the gene matches. CDR1 and CDR2 from the germline V gene are KGHSH and LQKENI. There are 16 residues in the CDR3. DNA of the CDR3: TGTGCCAGCTCACCGCCGGGACTAGCGGGCGCAGAGACCCAGTACTTC. This translates into CASSPPGLAGAETQYF.

The sample holds a few counts of this clonotype. The V and J genes are TRBV30 and TRBJ2-7; D possibly corresponds to TRBD2 (5 bases). CDR1 GTSNPN and CDR2 SVGIG come from the germline V gene (reference sequence). This CDR3 comprises 17 residues. V lost 0 bases, J lost 2 bases, and 20 bases lay in between. In DNA, the CDR3 is TGTGCCTGGAGTGTAGCCAGCCTAACTAGGGCTACCTACGAGCAGTACTTC. Protein: CAWSVASLTRATYEQYF.

In its sample, this clonotype was seen many times. V gene TRBV30 combines with J gene TRBJ2-5, with 12 bases that match TRBD2. From germline, CDR1 is GTSNPN and CDR2 SVGIG (reference sequence). V shed 2 bases, J shed 4 bases, and the junction held 8 bases outside the gene matches. CDR3 length: 16 amino acids. The CDR3 nucleotides read TGTGCCTGGAGTAAGCCGCTAGCGGGGGGGAGAGAGACCCAGTACTTC. The encoded protein is CAWSKPLAGGRETQYF.

The table lists this clonotype with many counts. The chain carries TRBV2 and TRBJ1-6, with 10 bases identical to TRBD1. V lost 7 bases and J lost 7; bases outside the gene matches: 7. There are 15 residues in the CDR3. The V gene's germline CDR1 is SNHLY and CDR2 FYNNEI. The chain's CDR3 is CASITAGQGNSPLHF. Here the CDR3 DNA reads TGTGCCAGCATCACGGCGGGACAGGGGAATTCACCCCTCCACTTT.

The sample holds many counts of this clonotype. The chain links TRBV6-1 to TRBJ2-5; TRBD2 matches 7 bases. The CDR3 length is 17 residues. Trimming took 1 base from V and 0 from J; bases not matched to a gene: 8. From germline, CDR1 is MNHNS and CDR2 SASEGT. The CDR3 DNA reads TGTGCCAGCAGTGAAGACGTCCAGGGAGGGAACCAAGAGACCCAGTACTTC. Translating gives CASSEDVQGGNQETQYF.

This clonotype was picked up many times. This chain uses TRBV6-5 with TRBJ2-7; TRBD2 is a possible D gene (6 bases). Germline V gene sequence: CDR1 MNHEY, CDR2 SVGAGI. This CDR3 is 17 amino acids long. With 7 bases removed from V and 2 bases from J, the gap between germline ends came to 24 bases. CDR3 protein: CASTIQSPSASPYEQYF. In DNA form, the CDR3 reads TGTGCCAGCACCATACAATCCCCTAGCGCGTCGCCCTACGAGCAGTACTTC.